The source of this T cell receptor (beta chain) is a study of CD8 T cells in ankylosing spondylitis. The J segment lost 7 bases and the V segment lost 6 bases, leaving 11 bases of the junction unmatched. CDR3 length: 14 amino acids. Germline values: CDR1 SQVTM, CDR2 ANQGSEA. TCRdb processed the 5' RACE reads anew with MiXCR; each CDR3 protein has one entry. The sample gives 350,000 or so distinct CDR3 sequences, approximately 10% of which show up once; about a tenth is in the top ten. In its sample, this clonotype was seen many times. The chain recombines TRBV29-1 with TRBJ2-1; 8 positions agree with TRBD1. Sequencing used blood, either unsorted or a sorted T cell fraction (not recorded which). This TCR was recovered from a female donor with ankylosing spondylitis or in good health (not recorded which). Written as DNA, the CDR3 is TGCAGCGTGGATACGGACAGGGCAGAAAATGAGCAGTTCTTC. This encodes CSVDTDRAENEQFF.